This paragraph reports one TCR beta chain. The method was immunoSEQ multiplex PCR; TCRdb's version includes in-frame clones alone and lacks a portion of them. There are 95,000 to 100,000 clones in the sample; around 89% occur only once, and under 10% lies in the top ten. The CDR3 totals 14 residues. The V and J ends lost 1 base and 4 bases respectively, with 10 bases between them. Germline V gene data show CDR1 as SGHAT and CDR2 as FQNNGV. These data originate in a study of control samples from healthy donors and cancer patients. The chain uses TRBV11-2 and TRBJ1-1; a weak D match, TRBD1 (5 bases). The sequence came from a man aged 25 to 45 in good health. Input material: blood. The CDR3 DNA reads TGTGCCAGCAGCTTAGCTAGGGGCGGCACTGAAGCTTTCTTT. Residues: CASSLARGGTEAFF.